This T cell receptor beta chain was documented in a study of control samples from healthy donors and cancer patients. TCRdb keeps only in-frame clones here, not all; method: immunoSEQ multiplex PCR. The sample shows around 96,000 clones, approximately 93% of them seen only once. V was clipped by 2 bases and J by 2 bases, with 8 bases between them. CDR1 is SGHTS and CDR2 is YDEGEE in the germline V gene. This CDR3 is built from 15 residues. The chain joins TRBV5-8 to TRBJ2-6, with a possible D match to TRBD1 (6 bases). Sequences were obtained from blood. The origin of this receptor is a man younger than 35 in good health. In DNA form, the CDR3 reads TGTGCCAGCAGCTTCGCAGGGGCTGGGGCCAACGTCCTGACTTTC. This gives the protein CASSFAGAGANVLTF.